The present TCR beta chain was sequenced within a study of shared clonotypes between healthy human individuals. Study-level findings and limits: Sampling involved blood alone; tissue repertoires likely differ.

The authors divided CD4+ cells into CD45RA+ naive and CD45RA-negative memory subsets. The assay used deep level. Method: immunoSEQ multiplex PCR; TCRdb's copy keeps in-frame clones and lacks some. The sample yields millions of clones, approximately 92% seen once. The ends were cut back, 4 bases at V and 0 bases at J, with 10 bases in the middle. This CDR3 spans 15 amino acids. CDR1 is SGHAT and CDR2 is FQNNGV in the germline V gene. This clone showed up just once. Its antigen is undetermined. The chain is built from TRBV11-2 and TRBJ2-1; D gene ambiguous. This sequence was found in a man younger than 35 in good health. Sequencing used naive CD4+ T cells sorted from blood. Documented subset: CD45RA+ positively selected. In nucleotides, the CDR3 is TGTGCCAGCAGCTCCCCTTTAAGCTCCTACAATGAGCAGTTCTTC. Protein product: CASSSPLSSYNEQFF. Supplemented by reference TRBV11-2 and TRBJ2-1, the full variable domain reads EAGVAQSPRYKIIEKRQSVAFWCNPISGHATLYWYQQILGQGPKLLIQFQNNGVVDDSQLPKDRFSAERLKGVDSTLKIQPAKLEDSAVYLCASSSPLSSYNEQFFGPGTRLTVL.